This T cell receptor beta chain was captured in a study of blood T cell repertoires in COVID-19. Study context: From the United States, Italy and Spain came samples of acute and convalescent COVID-19. PBMCs, B-cell-depleted T cells, or T cells provided the cDNA or gDNA that made up the material.

Original processing methods: Amplifying reference gene primers gave estimates of nucleated cell counts. The assay was immunoSEQ multiplex PCR, and TCRdb's table has in-frame clones only and misses some. V and J calls and clone size follow that table, whereas D and trimming were derived from the DNA. The table shows about 60,000 clones, with 70% to 90% occurring only once. J was trimmed by 5 bases and V by 4 bases; bases with no gene match: 8. The germline V gene has CDR1 SNHLY and CDR2 FYNNEI. The CDR3 contains 15 residues. This receptor was taken from a woman at least 80 years old with active COVID-19. V is TRBV2 and J is TRBJ2-1, with 7 bases fitting TRBD2. The sequencing sample was made of peripheral blood. The CDR3 here is CASSVQREGHNEQFF. Here the CDR3 DNA reads TGTGCCAGCAGTGTTCAGCGGGAAGGACACAATGAGCAGTTCTTC. The full variable domain, rest sourced from reference TRBV2 and TRBJ2-1, is EPEVTQTPSHQVTQMGQEVILRCVPISNHLYFYWYRQILGQKVEFLVSFYNNEISEKSEIFDDQFSVERPDGSNFTLKIRSTKLEDSAMYFCASSVQREGHNEQFFGPGTRLTVL.